These 15 T cell receptor beta chains came from one sample sequenced in a study of control samples from healthy donors and cancer patients (dated by TCRdb to the early 2020s). Receptor libraries were prepared by the immunoSEQ multiplex PCR assay. As stored in TCRdb, this immuneACCESS dataset retains in-frame rearrangements with V and J assigned. A fraction of the clones does not appear; measured against another copy, unresolved V genes explain less than half of the discrepancy, and the remainder lacks a known reason. The sample includes over 120,000 clones, with 75% to 95% observed a single time. 3.2% of the sample is held by the ten biggest clonotypes. Sequencing used blood. Receptor source: a man younger than 45 in good health.

V gene TRBV21-1 combines with J gene TRBJ1-3; the table's TRBD1 call for D was not verified on the DNA. TRBV21-1 is assigned pseudogene status. CDR3 length: 16 residues. The CDR3 reads CASIKGQGRSGNTIYF. For the CDR3, the DNA is TGTGCCAGCATCAAAGGACAGGGACGCTCTGGAAACACCATATATTTT.

The chain uses TRBV6-6 and TRBJ1-4; weak D call: TRBD1 (5 bases). The CDR3 is 13 residues long. V lost 2 bases and J 8 bases, leaving 9 bases between the germline ends. Per the germline V gene, CDR1 is MNHNY and CDR2 is SVGAGI (reference sequence). Here the CDR3 DNA reads TGTGCCAGCAGTTACGTGGGGGTCGAAAAACTGTTTTTT. Its protein product is CASSYVGVEKLFF.

The V gene is TRBV30, the J gene TRBJ2-1, with 9 bases matching TRBD2. CDR1 and CDR2 (germline): GTSNPN, SVGIG (reference sequence). There are 15 residues in the CDR3. V shed 1 base and J 7 bases; nucleotides not matched to a gene: 8. CDR3 in amino acids: CAWSGSAGGLNEQFF. CDR3 coding DNA: TGTGCCTGGAGTGGGTCGGCGGGGGGGCTGAATGAGCAGTTCTTC. Full variable domain (remainder filled in from reference TRBV30 and TRBJ2-1): SQTIHQWPATLVQPVGSPLSLECTVEGTSNPNLYWYRQAAGRGLQLLFYSVGIGQISSEVPQNLSASRPQDRQFILSSKKLLLSDSGFYLCAWSGSAGGLNEQFFGPGTRLTVL.

This clone was seen a single time. The chain is built from TRBV5-1 and TRBJ1-1; 7 bases match TRBD1. This CDR3 spans 14 amino acids. Unmatched junction bases numbered 2, after V lost 0 bases and J lost 3 bases. CDR1 is SGHRS, CDR2 YFSETQ, per germline. CDR3 DNA sequence: TGCGCCAGCAGCTTGGAGGGGGCGGACACTGAAGCTTTCTTT. Translated: CASSLEGADTEAFF.

The rearrangement links TRBV7-9 to TRBJ1-2, with 9 bases that match TRBD1. The V and J ends lost 3 bases and 5 bases, in that order; junction bases with no gene match: 10. CDR1 and CDR2 from the germline V gene are SEHNR and FQNEAQ (reference sequence). The length of the CDR3 is 16 residues. The DNA for the CDR3 is TGTGCCAGCAGCTTTGGGGTAGGACAGGGGATTTATGGCTACACCTTC. Its protein is CASSFGVGQGIYGYTF.

The chain recombines TRBV21-1 with TRBJ1-1; TRBD1, the table's D call, lacks a check against the DNA. TRBV21-1 is recorded as a pseudogene. The CDR3 loop spans 16 amino acids. The CDR3 nucleotides are TGTGCCAGCAGCAAATGGGGGGACAGGACATCGACTGAAGCTTTCTTT. Its translation: CASSKWGDRTSTEAFF.

The rearrangement uses TRBV10-3 and TRBJ1-1; D uncertain. Germline V lookup: CDR1 ENHRY, CDR2 SYGVKD. This CDR3 contains 13 residues. The ends were cut back, 6 bases at V and 4 bases at J, with 12 bases in the middle. The CDR3 coding sequence is TGTGCCATCAGGTCGGTACAGTCCACTGAAGCTTTCTTT. Translated, it gives CAIRSVQSTEAFF.

This clone was seen only a few times. The identical CDR3 is also encoded by other nucleotide sequences in the sample. This chain links TRBV27 with TRBJ1-5; no definite D call. V was trimmed by 3 bases and J by 1 base, leaving 4 bases between them. This CDR3 is 13 amino acids long. Per germline, CDR1 MNHEY and CDR2 SMNVEV (reference sequence). The chain's CDR3 is CASSLGSNQPQHF. In nucleotides, the CDR3 is TGTGCCAGCAGTTTGGGGAGCAATCAGCCCCAGCATTTT.

The rearrangement uses TRBV7-8 and TRBJ1-2; tentative D call: TRBD1 (6 bases). The CDR3 sequence is 16 residues long. V gave up 5 bases and J gave up 6 bases, with 22 bases separating them. Germline V gives CDR1 SGHVS, CDR2 FQNEAQ. For the CDR3, the DNA is TGTGCCAGCAGCCGCCCGGAGGGGGGGTATGCGGATGGCTACACCTTC. It yields the protein CASSRPEGGYADGYTF.

This clone was seen just once. The gene calls are TRBV24-1 and TRBJ1-2; TRBD1 matches 7 bases. After removal of 3 bases from V and 4 bases from J, the junction contained 4 bases not matched to a gene. This CDR3 region has 14 residues. CDR1 and CDR2 from the germline V gene are KGHDR and SFDVKD. The CDR3 spells CATSDPTGFYGYTF. DNA of the CDR3: TGTGCCACCAGTGATCCGACAGGGTTCTATGGCTACACCTTC.

This chain connects TRBV28 to TRBJ1-1; 8 bases are a match to TRBD1. This CDR3 spans 17 amino acids. Trimming cost V 2 bases and J 1 base; bases outside gene matches: 9. CDR1 and CDR2 (germline): MDHEN, SYDVKM. CDR3 sequence (DNA): TGTGCCAGCAGTTTACCCGGGACAGGCTACTCGAACACTGAAGCTTTCTTT. Translated: CASSLPGTGYSNTEAFF.

The CDR3: CASSFVSTDTQYF. The CDR3, as DNA: TGTGCCAGCAGCTTCGTCAGCACAGATACGCAGTATTTT. V is TRBV7-3 and J is TRBJ2-3; no clear D gene. The germline CDR1 and CDR2 sequences are SGHTA and FQGTGA. The V and J ends lost 3 bases and 0 bases respectively, with 4 bases between them. There are 13 residues in the CDR3.

This clone appeared a single time. This rearrangement joins TRBV5-1 to TRBJ2-2; D unclear. This CDR3 contains 15 residues. The V gene's germline CDR1 is SGHRS and CDR2 YFSETQ. V was shortened by 4 bases and J by 0 bases, with 10 bases between the two germline ends. The CDR3 coding sequence is TGCGCCAGCAGCCTCTCTGGCGCGAACACCGGGGAGCTGTTTTTT. Its translation is CASSLSGANTGELFF.

The rearrangement links TRBV3-1 (or the pseudogene TRBV3-2) to TRBJ2-7; D is unclear. This CDR3 region has 14 residues. Germline CDR1 reads LGHDT; CDR2 reads YNNKEL (reference sequence). Trimming cost V 2 bases and J 3 bases, with 11 bases left between them. The chain's CDR3 is CASSQSDGFYEQYF. The CDR3 nucleotides read TGTGCCAGCAGCCAATCGGACGGTTTCTACGAGCAGTACTTC.

The chain recombines TRBV7-8 with TRBJ2-3, with 10 bases identical to TRBD2. Germline V gene data show CDR1 as SGHVS and CDR2 as FQNEAQ. V lost 6 bases and J lost 4; bases outside the gene matches: 10. This CDR3 comprises 16 residues. The CDR3 here is CASSLLAGAGSDTQYF. Written as DNA, the CDR3 is TGTGCCAGCAGTCTCCTAGCGGGGGCTGGTTCAGATACGCAGTATTTT.